This note documents a single TCR beta chain sequence. The source of the sample is a study of T-cell reconstitution after alpha-beta-depleted transplantation in children. The V gene's germline CDR1 is SGHDN and CDR2 FVKESK. The CDR3 sequence is 13 residues long. V lost 2 bases and J 7 bases, leaving 11 bases between the germline ends. TCRbeta library construction was performed incorporating unique molecular identifiers. TCRdb re-derived calls from the PCR reads in MiXCR, one entry per CDR3 protein. Here the sample spans about 590,000 distinct CDR3 sequences, about an eighth being singletons. The sequences come from PBMCs, mostly from graft donor cells, collected 360 days after TCRalphabeta/CD19-depleted stem cell transplant. This TCR was recovered from a male patient between 5 and 17 years old who had a stem cell transplant for acute myeloid leukemia, so the T cells may come from the graft donor. The chain uses TRBV14 and TRBJ2-5, with D tentatively TRBD1 or TRBD2 (5 bases each). The CDR3 loop reads CASSQTGRGTQYF. The CDR3 DNA reads TGTGCCAGCAGCCAAACGGGAAGGGGGACCCAGTACTTC.